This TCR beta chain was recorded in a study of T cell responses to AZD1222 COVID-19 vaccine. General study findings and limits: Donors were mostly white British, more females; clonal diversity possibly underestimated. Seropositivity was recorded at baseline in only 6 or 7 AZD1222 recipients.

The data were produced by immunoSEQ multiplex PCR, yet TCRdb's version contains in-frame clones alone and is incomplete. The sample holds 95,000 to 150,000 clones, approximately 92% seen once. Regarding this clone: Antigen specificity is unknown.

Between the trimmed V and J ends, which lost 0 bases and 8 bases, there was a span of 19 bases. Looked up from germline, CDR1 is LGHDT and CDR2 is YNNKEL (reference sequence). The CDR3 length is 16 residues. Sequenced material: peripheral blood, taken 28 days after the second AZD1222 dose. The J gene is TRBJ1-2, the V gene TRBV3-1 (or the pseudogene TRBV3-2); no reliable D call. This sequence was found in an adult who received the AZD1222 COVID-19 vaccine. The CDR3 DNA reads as TGTGCCAGCAGCCAAGAAGGAGCGGTTGGAGGGCCGGGCTACACCTTC. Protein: CASSQEGAVGGPGYTF.